The 25 T cell receptor beta chains presented below share a single source sample, sequenced in a study of early T cells in non-severe SARS-CoV-2 infection. Using its own MiXCR run on the 5' RACE reads, TCRdb lists one record per CDR3 protein. The top ten clones hold approximately 3.1% of a sample with 100,000 to 130,000 distinct CDR3 sequences, 12% of them seen once. Source material: whole blood. These receptors came from an adult who was a healthcare worker with PCR-confirmed SARS-CoV-2 infection or an uninfected control (not recorded which).

This clonotype was counted at least ten times. The junction does not match germline at one end; this may be a read error. V gene TRBV7-7 combines with J gene TRBJ2-5; no clear D. The CDR3 consists of 18 residues. Germline assignment: CDR1 SSHAT and CDR2 FNYEAQ (reference sequence). This CDR3 is CASSPRTLLAEPLETQYF. DNA of the CDR3: TGTGCTAGCAGCCCTCGGACCCTCTTGGCGGAACCTCTCGAGACCCAGTACTTC.

This clonotype appeared many times. CDR3: CASSSAVAGDTDTQYF. The CDR3 DNA follows: TGTGCCAGCAGCTCGGCGGTAGCGGGAGATACAGATACGCAGTATTTT. The chain couples TRBV5-5 to TRBJ2-3, with 9 bases aligning to TRBD2. The CDR3 extends over 16 amino acids. V dropped 3 bases and J dropped 3; count of bases not matched to a gene: 8. CDR1 is SGHKS, CDR2 YYEKEE, per germline (reference sequence).

This clonotype came up a few times. The chain combines TRBV10-3 with TRBJ1-2; D remains unclear. The CDR3 is 14 amino acids. Germline loops: CDR1 ENHRY, CDR2 SYGVKD. Between the trimmed V and J ends, which lost 3 bases and 6 bases, there was a span of 14 bases. For the CDR3, the DNA is TGTGCCATCAGTGAAGTAGGGAGAGAAGATGGCTACACCTTC. It encodes CAISEVGREDGYTF.

This clonotype occurred many times. This chain connects TRBV7-9 to TRBJ2-7; possibly TRBD1 or TRBD2 for D (6 bases each). There are 14 residues in the CDR3. Per the germline V gene, CDR1 is SEHNR and CDR2 is FQNEAQ (reference sequence). V lost 5 bases and J 3 bases, leaving 14 bases between the germline ends. The CDR3 sequence: CASSPTGAFYEQYF. In DNA form, the CDR3 reads TGTGCCAGCAGCCCAACGGGGGCTTTCTACGAGCAGTACTTC. Full variable domain (rest looked up from reference TRBV7-9 and TRBJ2-7): DTGVSQNPRHKITKRGQNVTFRCDPISEHNRLYWYRQTLGQGPEFLTYFQNEAQLEKSRLLSDRFSAERPKGSFSTLEIQRTEQGDSAMYLCASSPTGAFYEQYFGPGTRLTVT.

In its sample, this clonotype was seen many times. V is TRBV29-1 and J is TRBJ2-7; 7 bases agree with TRBD2. This CDR3 is 14 amino acids long. V lost 1 base, J lost 6 bases, and 9 bases stayed unmatched. Germline loops: CDR1 SQVTM, CDR2 ANQGSEA. This chain's CDR3 is CSVEVSGKGREQYF. CDR3 in DNA: TGCAGCGTTGAAGTCAGCGGGAAAGGGCGCGAGCAGTACTTC.

This clonotype was counted between two and nine times. This rearrangement joins TRBV18 to TRBJ2-1; D is undetermined. Trimming shortened V by 3 bases and J by 2 bases, and 11 bases separated the two germline ends. The CDR3 is made up of 15 amino acids. CDR1 and CDR2 (germline): KGHSH, LQKENI. The DNA for the CDR3 is TGTGCCAGCTCACCTTCCCCGGGCCCCTACAATGAGCAGTTCTTC. This gives the protein CASSPSPGPYNEQFF.

This sequence joins TRBV28 and TRBJ2-7, with D possibly being TRBD1 (6 bases). Germline V gene data show CDR1 as MDHEN and CDR2 as SYDVKM. The CDR3 runs 15 residues. The V and J ends lost 11 bases and 0 bases respectively, with 20 bases between them. The CDR3 DNA sequence: TGTGCCGGATCATCACAAAGGACAGTCTCCTACGAGCAGTACTTC. This encodes CAGSSQRTVSYEQYF.

This clonotype was observed at least ten times. The genes are TRBV7-8 and TRBJ2-3; no clear D gene. This CDR3 is built from 13 residues. The germline CDR1 and CDR2 sequences are SGHVS and FQNEAQ. Trimming took off 2 bases at V and 5 bases at J, with 8 bases between the two ends. The CDR3 nucleotides read TGTGCCAGCAGCTTACGTTTGGGAGATACGCAGTATTTT. This sequence encodes CASSLRLGDTQYF.

This chain uses TRBV12-3 or TRBV12-4 with TRBJ2-3; a weak D match, TRBD1 (6 bases). With 5 bases removed from V and 0 bases from J, the gap between germline ends came to 9 bases. This CDR3 is 14 amino acids long. The CDR3 reads CASSPDRSTDTQYF. DNA for the CDR3: TGTGCCAGCAGTCCAGACAGGAGCACAGATACGCAGTATTTT.

This clonotype was counted ten times or more. The chain carries TRBV27 and TRBJ1-5, with 9 bases lining up with TRBD1. Per germline, CDR1 MNHEY and CDR2 SMNVEV (reference sequence). V shed 6 bases, J shed 1 base, and the junction held 4 bases outside the gene matches. There are 15 residues in the CDR3. The CDR3: CASRPQGASNQPQHF. The CDR3 DNA reads TGTGCCAGCAGGCCACAGGGGGCGAGCAATCAGCCCCAGCATTTT.

The J gene is TRBJ2-1, the V gene TRBV11-2; no clear D gene. CDR1 and CDR2 (germline): SGHAT, FQNNGV. The CDR3 consists of 15 residues. Trimming removed 2 bases at V and 2 bases at J, with 10 bases between. The CDR3 nucleotides are TGTGCCAGCAGCTTACTAGGGCACCCCTACAATGAGCAGTTCTTC. As protein: CASSLLGHPYNEQFF.

In its sample, this clonotype was seen a few times. The V gene is TRBV2, the J gene TRBJ1-1; 8 bases match TRBD1. With 5 bases clipped from V and 6 bases from J, the junction kept 5 bases outside the gene matches. CDR1 SNHLY and CDR2 FYNNEI come from the germline V gene. The CDR3 sequence is 13 residues long. Here the CDR3 DNA reads TGTGCCAGCAGTCCACAGGGGGTGGCTGAAGCTTTCTTT. This encodes CASSPQGVAEAFF.

The chain combines TRBV6-1 with TRBJ1-1; D perhaps matches TRBD1 (6 bases). This CDR3 region has 15 residues. V was shortened by 6 bases and J by 0 bases, with 14 bases between the two germline ends. Germline V gives CDR1 MNHNS, CDR2 SASEGT. CDR3 nucleotide sequence: TGTGCCAGCAGGCAATGGACAGAAGTGAACACTGAAGCTTTCTTT. Translation gives CASRQWTEVNTEAFF.

This clonotype was detected many times. V is TRBV5-1 and J is TRBJ2-7; TRBD1 agrees at 7 bases. This CDR3 has 14 residues. Germline lookup yields CDR1 SGHRS and CDR2 YFSETQ. The J segment lost 1 base and the V segment lost 4 bases, leaving 5 bases of the junction unmatched. CDR3 sequence reads: CASSPPGQSYEQYF. The CDR3, as DNA: TGCGCCAGCAGCCCCCCGGGACAGTCCTACGAGCAGTACTTC.

This clonotype was found a few times. This chain connects TRBV5-4 to TRBJ2-1; either TRBD1 or TRBD2 may supply D (7 bases each). The V end was cut by 0 bases, the J end by 3 bases, with 19 bases between. The CDR3 runs 18 residues. CDR1 and CDR2 (germline): SGHNT, YYREEE (reference sequence). The CDR3 DNA is TGTGCCAGCAGCTTGGAACGGCGCGGGGGACAGAACTACAATGAGCAGTTCTTC. This encodes CASSLERRGGQNYNEQFF.

The sample holds a few counts of this clonotype. This chain joins TRBV2 and TRBJ1-2, with a possible D match to TRBD1 (6 bases). Germline V gene lookup returns CDR1 SNHLY and CDR2 FYNNEI. The CDR3 extends over 15 amino acids. With 4 bases removed from V and 6 bases from J, the gap between germline ends came to 18 bases. The CDR3 sequence: CASSAALWGRDGYTF. In nucleotides, the CDR3 is TGTGCCAGCAGTGCGGCTTTGTGGGGGCGAGATGGCTACACCTTC.

This clonotype was seen repeatedly, ten times or more. J is TRBJ1-6 and V is TRBV12-3 or TRBV12-4, with D possibly TRBD1 on 5 matching bases. Trimming removed 4 bases from V and 7 bases from J, with 14 bases in between. This CDR3 spans 15 amino acids. The CDR3 spells CASSYRDLGNSPLHF. CDR3 in DNA: TGTGCCAGCAGTTACCGGGACTTAGGGAATTCACCCCTCCACTTT.

The chain uses TRBV11-2 and TRBJ1-1; 9 nucleotides match TRBD1. The CDR3 spans 14 residues. CDR1 and CDR2 from the germline V gene are SGHAT and FQNNGV. The trim removed 3 bases at V and 8 bases at J, leaving 7 bases unmatched. CDR3 sequence reads: CASSFGTGWAEAFF. DNA for the CDR3: TGTGCCAGCAGCTTCGGGACAGGGTGGGCCGAAGCTTTCTTT.

The table lists this clonotype with a few counts. The rearrangement links TRBV7-9 to TRBJ2-7; D gene unclear. Germline V gene sequence: CDR1 SEHNR, CDR2 FQNEAQ (reference sequence). The germline V and J ends were trimmed by 1 base and 7 bases, with 5 bases remaining between them. The CDR3 totals 11 residues. CDR3 loop: CASSLGEEQYF. The CDR3 coding sequence is TGTGCCAGCAGCTTAGGTGAGGAGCAGTACTTC.

This clonotype was recorded many times. The genes are TRBV7-6 and TRBJ2-5, with 10 bases identical to TRBD2. The germline CDR1 and CDR2 sequences are SGHVS and FNYEAQ. This CDR3 region has 18 residues. Trimming at V came to 3 bases and at J to 8 bases, leaving 18 bases not matched to a gene. The CDR3 DNA reads TGTGCCAGCAGCTTCGCGGGGCTAGCGGGGGCCCAGCCTGACACCCAGTACTTC. Protein sequence: CASSFAGLAGAQPDTQYF.

This clonotype turned up a few times. The chain is built from TRBV7-3 and TRBJ2-1, with 9 bases that match TRBD2. The germline V gene encodes CDR1 SGHTA and CDR2 FQGTGA. The CDR3 is 14 amino acids. J lost 5 bases, V lost 3 bases, and 2 bases had no gene match. Here the CDR3 DNA reads TGTGCCAGCAGCTTGACTAGCGGAAACAATGAGCAGTTCTTC. Protein sequence: CASSLTSGNNEQFF.

This clonotype was found a few times. This chain links TRBV27 with TRBJ1-6; no clear D gene. Germline V gene lookup returns CDR1 MNHEY and CDR2 SMNVEV (reference sequence). V lost 5 bases and J lost 5, with 19 bases in between. This CDR3 region has 17 residues. CDR3 nucleotides: TGTGCCAGCAGTCTCTACCCCGGGCAGTCTGATAATTCACCCCTCCACTTT. Amino acid sequence: CASSLYPGQSDNSPLHF.

This clonotype was recorded at least ten times. V usage is TRBV3-1 and J usage is TRBJ2-1; 8 positions agree with TRBD2. CDR3 length: 15 residues. Germline V gene lookup returns CDR1 LGHDT and CDR2 YNNKEL (reference sequence). J gave up 0 bases and V 3 bases, and 1 base lay outside the gene matches. CDR3 amino acids: CASSHSGSSYNEQFF. CDR3 nucleotide sequence: TGTGCCAGCAGCCACAGCGGGAGCTCCTACAATGAGCAGTTCTTC.

Worth noting for this clonotype: One end of the junction does not line up with germline, which may come from a read error. The V and J genes are TRBV3-1 and TRBJ2-4; D not resolved. The CDR3 runs 12 residues. Germline V lookup: CDR1 LGHDT, CDR2 YNNKEL (reference sequence). The CDR3 DNA sequence: TGTGCCAGCAGCCAAGGTCTAAACATTCGGTACTTC. Translation gives CASSQGLNIRYF.

This clonotype was seen many times. The chain links TRBV20-1 to TRBJ2-1, with 10 bases identical to TRBD1. Germline assignment: CDR1 DFQATT and CDR2 SNEGSKA (reference sequence). The trim removed 5 bases at V and 10 bases at J, leaving 14 bases unmatched. The CDR3 runs to 15 residues. The CDR3 is CSARVPGTGAREQFF. In DNA form, the CDR3 reads TGCAGTGCTCGCGTACCCGGGACAGGGGCAAGGGAGCAGTTCTTC.